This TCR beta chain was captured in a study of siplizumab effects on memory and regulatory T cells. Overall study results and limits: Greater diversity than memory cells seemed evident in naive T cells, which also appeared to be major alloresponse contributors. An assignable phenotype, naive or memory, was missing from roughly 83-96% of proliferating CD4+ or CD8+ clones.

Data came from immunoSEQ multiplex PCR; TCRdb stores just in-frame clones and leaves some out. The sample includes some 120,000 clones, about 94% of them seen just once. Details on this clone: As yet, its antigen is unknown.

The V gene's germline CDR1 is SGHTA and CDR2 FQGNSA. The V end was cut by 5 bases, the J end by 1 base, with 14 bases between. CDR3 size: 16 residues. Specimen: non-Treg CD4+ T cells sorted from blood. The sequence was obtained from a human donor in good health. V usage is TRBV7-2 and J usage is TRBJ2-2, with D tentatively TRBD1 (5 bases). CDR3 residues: CASSERTYLNTGELFF. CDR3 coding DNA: TGTGCCAGCAGCGAGAGGACATACCTGAACACCGGGGAGCTGTTTTTT.